Below are 30 T cell receptor beta chains sequenced from a single sample in a study of identical twins. Via MiXCR, TCRdb re-called the 5' RACE reads, giving one row per CDR3 protein. The sample consists of some 660,000 distinct CDR3 sequences, 8.6% of them appearing once. The data were also submitted as part of a second study, on yellow fever vaccine responses in identical twins.

The sample taken for sequencing was PBMCs. Receptor source: a woman aged 18-29 years in good health.

The CDR3 bases are TGTGCCAGCAGTCCCCGGGGGGTTAGCAATCAGCCCCAGCATTTT. It encodes CASSPRGVSNQPQHF. The chain joins TRBV12-3 or TRBV12-4 to TRBJ1-5; perhaps TRBD1 as D (5 bases). CDR3 length: 15 amino acids. Trimming shortened V by 5 bases and J by 0 bases, and 11 bases separated the two germline ends.

The CDR3: CASSLGAAGVYEQYF. For the CDR3, the DNA is TGTGCCAGCAGCTTAGGGGCGGCGGGGGTCTACGAGCAGTACTTC. This chain links TRBV7-2 with TRBJ2-7; 7 nucleotides agree with TRBD2. Trimming took 1 base from V and 3 from J; bases not matched to a gene: 6. Germline-derived CDR1 and CDR2 are SGHTA and FQGNSA. The CDR3 extends over 15 amino acids.

This clonotype was recorded at least ten times. The rearrangement uses TRBV2 and TRBJ2-3; D not certain. V was trimmed by 6 bases and J by 1 base, leaving 17 bases between them. This CDR3 is built from 16 residues. Germline loops: CDR1 SNHLY, CDR2 FYNNEI. The CDR3 spells CASRGIGSVGTDTQYF. DNA for the CDR3: TGTGCCAGCAGGGGGATAGGGTCTGTTGGCACAGATACGCAGTATTTT.

This clonotype was found a few times. The V and J genes are TRBV9 and TRBJ2-6; perhaps TRBD1 as D (6 bases). The CDR3 runs 16 residues. Germline-derived CDR1 and CDR2 are SGDLS and YYNGEE. V was trimmed by 3 bases and J by 0 bases, leaving 10 bases between them. CDR3 protein: CASSGQVFSGANVLTF. The CDR3 coding sequence is TGTGCCAGCAGCGGACAGGTTTTCTCTGGGGCCAACGTCCTGACTTTC.

The chain is built from TRBV18 and TRBJ2-5; D is possibly TRBD2 (6 bases). In germline, CDR1 is KGHSH, CDR2 LQKENI. The CDR3 is 13 amino acids. Trimming left V 2 bases short and J 4 bases short, with 8 bases between. CDR3 in DNA: TGTGCCAGCTCACCAGTGGAGGGAGAGACCCAGTACTTC. Translated, it gives CASSPVEGETQYF.

CDR3 amino acids: CSARTPLAGGEYEQFF. CDR3 nucleotide sequence: TGCAGTGCTAGAACCCCCCTAGCGGGAGGAGAGTATGAGCAGTTCTTC. The chain joins TRBV20-1 to TRBJ2-1, with 11 nucleotides matching TRBD2. With 2 bases clipped from V and 8 bases from J, the junction kept 11 bases outside the gene matches. The CDR3 loop spans 16 amino acids. CDR1 DFQATT and CDR2 SNEGSKA come from the germline V gene (reference sequence).

V usage is TRBV20-1 and J usage is TRBJ2-1; perhaps TRBD2 as D (6 bases). The V and J ends lost 6 bases and 6 bases respectively, with 18 bases between them. CDR1 is DFQATT and CDR2 is SNEGSKA in the germline V gene (reference sequence). The CDR3 sequence is 14 residues long. CDR3 sequence reads: CSATLFGGTNEQFF. In DNA form, the CDR3 reads TGCAGTGCCACTCTGTTTGGCGGGACCAATGAGCAGTTCTTC.

This clonotype was counted at least ten times. The genes are TRBV29-1 and TRBJ2-7, with 9 bases matching TRBD1. CDR3 length equals 13 residues. Germline V gene sequence: CDR1 SQVTM, CDR2 ANQGSEA. V lost 6 bases, J lost 0 bases, and 3 bases stayed unmatched. The CDR3 sequence is CSVTGGSSYEQYF. In DNA form, the CDR3 reads TGCAGCGTGACAGGGGGGAGCTCCTACGAGCAGTACTTC.

This clonotype was recorded a few times. The chain employs TRBV29-1 and TRBJ2-7; tentative D call: TRBD2 (5 bases). There are 16 residues in the CDR3. Germline V gene data show CDR1 as SQVTM and CDR2 as ANQGSEA. V was cut by 7 bases and J by 2 bases, with 24 bases left in between. Here the CDR3 reads CSAQTFLGSRAYEQYF. The CDR3 DNA reads as TGCAGCGCCCAAACCTTTTTAGGGAGCCGAGCCTACGAGCAGTACTTC.

This clonotype was recorded a few times. The rearrangement joins TRBV20-1 to TRBJ1-4; a weak D match, TRBD1 (5 bases). The CDR3 has 17 residues. Germline CDR1 reads DFQATT; CDR2 reads SNEGSKA (reference sequence). The V end lost 4 bases, the J end lost 0 bases, and 18 bases lay between the germline ends. The CDR3 region is CSATETTDFATNEKLFF. Written as DNA, the CDR3 is TGCAGTGCTACCGAAACGACAGATTTTGCAACTAATGAAAAACTGTTTTTT.

The genes are TRBV6-1 and TRBJ1-2, with TRBD1 matching 7 bases. Germline V gives CDR1 MNHNS, CDR2 SASEGT. Trimming at V came to 5 bases and at J to 1 base, leaving 13 bases not matched to a gene. The CDR3 covers 17 residues. This CDR3 is CASSIKSGTEYNYGYTF. The CDR3 DNA reads as TGTGCCAGCAGTATAAAGTCCGGGACAGAATATAACTATGGCTACACCTTC.

The chain has TRBV5-1 and TRBJ2-3; unclear D gene. The V end lost 2 bases, the J end lost 3 bases, and 13 bases lay between the germline ends. The germline V gene encodes CDR1 SGHRS and CDR2 YFSETQ. This CDR3 has 15 amino acids. CDR3 coding DNA: TGCGCCAGCAGCTTCGAGACAATTCCGACAGATACGCAGTATTTT. Its translation: CASSFETIPTDTQYF.

This clonotype has ten or more counts. V gene TRBV10-3 combines with J gene TRBJ2-5; tentative D call: TRBD1 (6 bases). Trimming took off 3 bases at V and 5 bases at J, with 31 bases between the two ends. CDR3 length: 20 amino acids. CDR1 and CDR2 (germline): ENHRY, SYGVKD. The CDR3 loop is CAISEDRLRRPQLARETQYF. The CDR3 nucleotides read TGTGCCATCAGTGAAGACAGGCTAAGACGTCCTCAGCTAGCAAGGGAGACCCAGTACTTC.

This clonotype was found a few times. The rearrangement joins TRBV6-5 to TRBJ2-7, with 8 nucleotides matching TRBD2. The ends lost 6 bases at V and 2 bases at J; junction bases unmatched: 6. CDR3 length equals 14 residues. The germline gives CDR1 MNHEY, CDR2 SVGAGI. The CDR3 loop is CASSLGLAPYEQYF. The CDR3 DNA reads as TGTGCCAGCAGCTTAGGACTAGCTCCCTACGAGCAGTACTTC.

This clonotype appeared many times. The chain uses TRBV29-1 and TRBJ2-7; 9 positions match TRBD2. The CDR3 contains 13 residues. The trim removed 6 bases at V and 2 bases at J, leaving 5 bases unmatched. Per germline, CDR1 SQVTM and CDR2 ANQGSEA. The CDR3 DNA is TGCAGCGTGAGACTAGCGGAAGCCTACGAGCAGTACTTC. Its translation: CSVRLAEAYEQYF.

V and J are TRBV5-6 and TRBJ2-1; the D gene is possibly TRBD2 (7 bases). Germline CDR1 and CDR2: SGHDT and YYEEEE. Trimming shortened V by 7 bases and J by 10 bases, and 27 bases separated the two germline ends. CDR3 size: 16 residues. CDR3 in amino acids: CASSRGGDWIGKEQFF. The CDR3 DNA follows: TGTGCCAGCTCACGAGGGGGGGATTGGATCGGCAAAGAGCAGTTCTTC.

This clonotype was detected a few times. In DNA form, the CDR3 reads TGTGCCAGCAGTTTAGAGCCCGGCGCGATACAGTTCTTC. Protein: CASSLEPGAIQFF. The gene calls are TRBV28 and TRBJ2-1, with D uncertain. Between the trimmed V and J ends, which lost 2 bases and 13 bases, there was a span of 15 bases. Germline assignment: CDR1 MDHEN and CDR2 SYDVKM. The CDR3 length is 13 residues. The complete variable domain, with remaining parts taken from reference TRBV28 and TRBJ2-1, reads DVKVTQSSRYLVKRTGEKVFLECVQDMDHENMFWYRQDPGLGLRLIYFSYDVKMKEKGDIPEGYSVSREKKERFSLILESASTNQTSMYLCASSLEPGAIQFFGPGTRLTVL.

This clonotype was detected only a few times. The chain has TRBV19 and TRBJ2-7, with 8 bases lining up with TRBD1. Germline values: CDR1 LNHDA, CDR2 SQIVND (reference sequence). Trimming took 4 bases from V and 3 from J; bases not matched to a gene: 8. The CDR3 has 15 amino acids. The CDR3, as DNA: TGTGCCAGTAGTACTTTACACAGGGGGATCTACGAGCAGTACTTC. Translation gives CASSTLHRGIYEQYF.

The V and J genes are TRBV10-2 and TRBJ2-1; 10 bases agree with TRBD1. CDR3 length: 18 residues. The trim removed 5 bases at V and 3 bases at J, leaving 13 bases unmatched. In germline, CDR1 is WSHSY, CDR2 SAAADI. The CDR3 loop is CASSIPPSGTGDYNEQFF. In DNA, the CDR3 is TGCGCCAGCAGTATTCCACCTTCCGGGACAGGGGACTACAATGAGCAGTTCTTC.

Concerning this clonotype: The junction does not match germline at one end; this may be a read error. V and J are TRBV4-1 and TRBJ1-2, with 9 bases that match TRBD1. This CDR3 contains 14 residues. Germline CDR1 and CDR2: MGHRA and YSYEKL. This CDR3 reads CASSRDYRGPKTFF. Here the CDR3 DNA reads TGCGCCAGCAGCCGAGATTACAGGGGGCCCAAGACCTTCTTC.

This clonotype was seen only a few times. The chain employs TRBV24-1 and TRBJ2-4; 16 bases map to TRBD2. V dropped 2 bases and J dropped 6; count of bases not matched to a gene: 6. From germline, CDR1 is KGHDR and CDR2 SFDVKD. The CDR3 loop spans 18 amino acids. CDR3 sequence reads: CATSDSGLAGGPRNIQYF. CDR3 nucleotide sequence: TGTGCCACCAGTGATTCGGGACTAGCGGGGGGGCCAAGAAACATTCAGTACTTC.

Ten or more counts support this clonotype. The V gene is TRBV3-1, the J gene TRBJ2-7; 11 positions match TRBD1. The trim removed 6 bases at V and 6 bases at J, leaving 10 bases unmatched. Germline V gives CDR1 LGHDT, CDR2 YNNKEL (reference sequence). The CDR3 runs 15 residues. CDR3: CASRLGQGDYGEQYF. The DNA for the CDR3 is TGTGCCAGCAGGCTGGGACAGGGGGATTATGGCGAGCAGTACTTC.

In this sample, this clonotype turned up a few times. The rearrangement links TRBV29-1 to TRBJ1-1; D is uncertain. CDR1 is SQVTM and CDR2 is ANQGSEA in the germline V gene. CDR3 length equals 12 residues. The ends were cut back, 2 bases at V and 1 base at J, with 5 bases in the middle. CDR3 coding DNA: TGCAGCGTTGAATCAAGGAACACTGAAGCTTTCTTT. Its protein product is CSVESRNTEAFF.

V is TRBV7-9 and J is TRBJ2-7; D is uncertain. The CDR3 is 12 amino acids. Germline V gene data show CDR1 as SEHNR and CDR2 as FQNEAQ (reference sequence). V was clipped by 10 bases and J by 5 bases, with 15 bases between them. The CDR3 reads CATRTAADEQYF. The CDR3 DNA reads TGTGCCACCCGGACGGCGGCAGACGAGCAGTACTTC.

This sequence joins TRBV12-3 or TRBV12-4 and TRBJ2-3; 7 nucleotides align to TRBD2. V was clipped by 7 bases and J by 7 bases; unmatched bases: 8. The CDR3 has 13 residues. This CDR3 is CASTLRSGNTQYF. CDR3 nucleotides: TGTGCCAGCACCTTAAGAAGCGGGAATACGCAGTATTTT.

The V and J genes are TRBV18 and TRBJ1-4, with TRBD1 matching over 8 bases. The CDR3 length is 18 residues. Germline V gene sequence: CDR1 KGHSH, CDR2 LQKENI. Unmatched junction bases numbered 12, after V lost 6 bases and J lost 0 bases. In nucleotides, the CDR3 is TGTGCCAGCTCCGAGACAGGGGTCCACGCGACAACTAATGAAAAACTGTTTTTT. Encoded protein: CASSETGVHATTNEKLFF.

This chain connects TRBV3-1 to TRBJ2-5, with 10 bases fitting TRBD2. V dropped 5 bases and J dropped 5; count of bases not matched to a gene: 17. Germline V gene sequence: CDR1 LGHDT, CDR2 YNNKEL (reference sequence). This CDR3 region has 18 residues. The CDR3 DNA reads as TGTGCCAGCAGCTCTGGGCAACTAGCGGGGCGCTCGGGGGAGACCCAGTACTTC. Amino acid sequence: CASSSGQLAGRSGETQYF.

In this sample, this clonotype turned up a few times. A much larger clone lies one base from this, so it may be a read error. V usage is TRBV29-1 and J usage is TRBJ2-5; 7 bases line up with TRBD1. The CDR3 covers 13 residues. The germline V gene has CDR1 SQVTM and CDR2 ANQGSEA. CDR3 protein: CSVPTGNQETQCF. In DNA, the CDR3 is TGCAGCGTTCCGACAGGGAACCAAGAGACCCAGTGCTTC.

In DNA, the CDR3 is TGTGCCAGCAGTGGCAGGGTATCCTACAATGAGCAGTTCTTC. This encodes CASSGRVSYNEQFF. The genes are TRBV2 and TRBJ2-1; D may be TRBD1 (5 bases). Germline V gene data show CDR1 as SNHLY and CDR2 as FYNNEI. Trimming cost V 4 bases and J 1 base, with 8 bases left between them. The CDR3 consists of 14 residues.

This chain links TRBV10-3 with TRBJ2-7, with 7 positions matching TRBD1. The germline CDR1 and CDR2 sequences are ENHRY and SYGVKD. The CDR3 consists of 14 residues. V shed 6 bases and J 5 bases; nucleotides not matched to a gene: 10. The CDR3 region is CAIRSDRAGNEQYF. CDR3 nucleotides: TGTGCCATCAGAAGCGACAGGGCTGGAAACGAGCAGTACTTC.